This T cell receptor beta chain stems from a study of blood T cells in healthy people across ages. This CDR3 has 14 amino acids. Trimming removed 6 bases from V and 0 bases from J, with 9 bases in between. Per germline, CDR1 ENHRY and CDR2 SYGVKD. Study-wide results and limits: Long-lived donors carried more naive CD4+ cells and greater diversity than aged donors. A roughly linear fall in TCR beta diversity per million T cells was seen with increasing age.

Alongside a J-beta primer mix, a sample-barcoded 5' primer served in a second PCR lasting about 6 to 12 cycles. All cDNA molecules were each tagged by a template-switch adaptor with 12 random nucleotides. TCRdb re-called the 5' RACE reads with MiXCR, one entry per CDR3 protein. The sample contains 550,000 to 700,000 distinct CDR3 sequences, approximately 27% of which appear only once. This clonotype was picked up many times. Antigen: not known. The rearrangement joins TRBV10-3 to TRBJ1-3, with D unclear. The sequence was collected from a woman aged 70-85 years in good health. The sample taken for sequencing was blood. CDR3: CAIRDANSGNTIYF. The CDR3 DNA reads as TGTGCCATCAGGGACGCCAACTCTGGAAACACCATATATTTT.